A selection of T cell receptor beta chains follows, all from one sample in a study of identical twins. TCRdb called the 5' RACE reads again in MiXCR, with one record for every CDR3 protein. The sample carries 350,000 to 500,000 distinct CDR3 sequences, roughly 18% recorded once. Source material: naive T cells sorted from blood. These receptors all stem from a man between 50 and 59 years old in good health. Both conserved end residues are part of each CDR3. D genes are given only for firm matches. Clone size is stated in some rows and not others, as once, few, many or a class when expanded.

d_gene: -; j_gene: TRBJ1-2; abundance: many; v_gene: TRBV11-1; CDR3nt: TGTGCCAGCAGCCTTACGGGAGGCAGGGCCGGTCGGATTGACTATGGCTACACCTTC; CDR3aa: CASSLTGGRAGRIDYGYTF
d_gene: -; j_gene: TRBJ1-2; abundance: few; v_gene: TRBV6-2/TRBV6-3; CDR3nt: TGTGCCAGCAAGAATAGCAGGCAACCCTATGGCTACACCTTC; CDR3aa: CASKNSRQPYGYTF
d_gene: TRBD2; j_gene: TRBJ2-1; abundance: many; v_gene: TRBV20-1; CDR3nt: TGCAGTGCTAGACCCTCTACTAGCGGGAGGGCTAATGAGCAGTTCTTC; CDR3aa: CSARPSTSGRANEQFF
d_gene: TRBD1; j_gene: TRBJ2-5; abundance: -; v_gene: TRBV6-1; CDR3nt: TGTGCCAGCAGACTGACCCTGACAGGGGGGAAGGAGACCCAGTACTTC; CDR3aa: CASRLTLTGGKETQYF
d_gene: TRBD1; j_gene: TRBJ2-3; abundance: many; v_gene: TRBV18; CDR3nt: TGTGCCAGCTCACCGAGACAGGGTGGCACAGATACGCAGTATTTT; CDR3aa: CASSPRQGGTDTQYF
d_gene: TRBD2; j_gene: TRBJ2-1; abundance: -; v_gene: TRBV28; CDR3nt: TGTGCCAGCAGTTTGCCCGGACTAGCGAGACGATACTACAATGAGCAGTTCTTC; CDR3aa: CASSLPGLARRYYNEQFF
d_gene: -; j_gene: TRBJ1-1; abundance: many; v_gene: TRBV5-4; CDR3nt: TGTGCCAGCAGCTTCCAGGGGACAATCACTGAAGCTTTCTTT; CDR3aa: CASSFQGTITEAFF
d_gene: TRBD1; j_gene: TRBJ1-1; abundance: few; v_gene: TRBV12-3/TRBV12-4; CDR3nt: TGTGCCAGCAGTTTTACAGGGGCGAACACTGAAGCTTTCTTT; CDR3aa: CASSFTGANTEAFF
d_gene: -; j_gene: TRBJ2-1; abundance: many; v_gene: TRBV7-3; CDR3nt: TGTGCCAGCAGCTTAATACACTTCAATGAGCAGTTCTTC; CDR3aa: CASSLIHFNEQFF
d_gene: -; j_gene: TRBJ1-6; abundance: few; v_gene: TRBV4-2; CDR3nt: TGTGCCAGCAGCCAAGACTCGGCAGGGGACAATTCACCCCTCCACTTT; CDR3aa: CASSQDSAGDNSPLHF
d_gene: -; j_gene: TRBJ2-5; abundance: -; v_gene: TRBV9; CDR3nt: TGTGCCAGCAGACCAACGGACAAAATCCAAGAGACCCAGTACTTC; CDR3aa: CASRPTDKIQETQYF
d_gene: TRBD1; j_gene: TRBJ2-2; abundance: -; v_gene: TRBV5-1; CDR3nt: TGCGCCAGCAGCCCGAGGGACAGCCCAGACACCGGGGAGCTGTTTTTT; CDR3aa: CASSPRDSPDTGELFF
d_gene: -; j_gene: TRBJ1-6; abundance: few; v_gene: TRBV15; CDR3nt: TGTGCTACCAGCACAAGAGCACAGCGTAATTCACCCCTCCACTTT; CDR3aa: CATSTRAQRNSPLHF
d_gene: -; j_gene: TRBJ1-3; abundance: many; v_gene: TRBV7-9; CDR3nt: TGTGCCAGCAGCGTCGATTGGGTCTCTGGAAACACCATATATTTT; CDR3aa: CASSVDWVSGNTIYF
d_gene: -; j_gene: TRBJ2-5; abundance: few; v_gene: TRBV21-1; CDR3nt: TGTGCCAGCAGCCTATGGACTAGCGGGATACGAGAGACCCAGTACTTC; CDR3aa: CASSLWTSGIRETQYF
d_gene: TRBD2; j_gene: TRBJ2-1; abundance: -; v_gene: TRBV11-2; CDR3nt: TGTGCCAGCAGCTTAGGGGCTAGCGGGAGGACTCAGTTCTTC; CDR3aa: CASSLGASGRTQFF
d_gene: -; j_gene: TRBJ1-4; abundance: many; v_gene: TRBV18; CDR3nt: TGTGCCAGCTCACCAAAGGGGACTAGAGGTGAAAAACTGTTTTTT; CDR3aa: CASSPKGTRGEKLFF
d_gene: TRBD1; j_gene: TRBJ2-5; abundance: -; v_gene: TRBV6-5; CDR3nt: TGTGCCAGCAATTCCGGGACAGCGAACCAAGAGACCCAGTACTTC; CDR3aa: CASNSGTANQETQYF
d_gene: TRBD2; j_gene: TRBJ2-5; abundance: -; v_gene: TRBV29-1; CDR3nt: TGCAGCGTCCTGGGAGGCGGGGGGCAAGAGACCCAGTACTTC; CDR3aa: CSVLGGGGQETQYF
d_gene: TRBD1; j_gene: TRBJ2-3; abundance: many; v_gene: TRBV5-1; CDR3nt: TGCGCCAGCAGACGAGGGACAGGGACGTTCTCAGATACGCAGTATTTT; CDR3aa: CASRRGTGTFSDTQYF
d_gene: -; j_gene: TRBJ2-3; abundance: many; v_gene: TRBV20-1; CDR3nt: TGCAGTGCTAGGGTGTCTCCACGGAGCACAGATACGCAGTATTTT; CDR3aa: CSARVSPRSTDTQYF
d_gene: TRBD1; j_gene: TRBJ1-4; abundance: few; v_gene: TRBV18; CDR3nt: TGTGCCAGCTCAATCGGACAGGTTGAAAAACTGTTTTTT; CDR3aa: CASSIGQVEKLFF
d_gene: -; j_gene: TRBJ2-7; abundance: -; v_gene: TRBV7-9; CDR3nt: TGTGCCAGCAGCACCGCTCCGCGGCGCTACGAGCAGTACTTC; CDR3aa: CASSTAPRRYEQYF